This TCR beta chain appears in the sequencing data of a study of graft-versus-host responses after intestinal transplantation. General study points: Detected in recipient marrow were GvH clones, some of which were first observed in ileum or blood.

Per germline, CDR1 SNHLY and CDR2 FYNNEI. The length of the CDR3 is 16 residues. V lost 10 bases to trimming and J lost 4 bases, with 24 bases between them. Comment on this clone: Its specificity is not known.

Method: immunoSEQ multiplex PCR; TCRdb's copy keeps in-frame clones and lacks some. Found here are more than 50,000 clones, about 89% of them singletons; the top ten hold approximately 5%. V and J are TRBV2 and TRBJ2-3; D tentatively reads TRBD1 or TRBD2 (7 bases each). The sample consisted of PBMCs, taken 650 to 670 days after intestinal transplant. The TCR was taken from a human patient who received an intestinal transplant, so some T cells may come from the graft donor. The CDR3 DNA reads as TGTGCCATGCGCAAAAGCGACAGGGAGGGAGCAGATACGCAGTATTTT. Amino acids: CAMRKSDREGADTQYF. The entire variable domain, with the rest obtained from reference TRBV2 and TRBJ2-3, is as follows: EPEVTQTPSHQVTQMGQEVILRCVPISNHLYFYWYRQILGQKVEFLVSFYNNEISEKSEIFDDQFSVERPDGSNFTLKIRSTKLEDSAMYFCAMRKSDREGADTQYFGPGTRLTVL.